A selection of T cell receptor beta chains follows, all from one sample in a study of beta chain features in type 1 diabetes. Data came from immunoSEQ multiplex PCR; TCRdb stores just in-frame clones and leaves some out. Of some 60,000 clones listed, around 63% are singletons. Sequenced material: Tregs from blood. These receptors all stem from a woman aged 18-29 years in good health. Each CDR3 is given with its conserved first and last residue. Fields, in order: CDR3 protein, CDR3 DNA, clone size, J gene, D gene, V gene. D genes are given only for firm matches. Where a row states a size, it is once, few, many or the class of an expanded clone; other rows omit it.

cdr3_aa: CASSVDAGLDEQFF
cdr3_nt: TGTGCCAGCAGCGTAGATGCAGGGTTGGATGAGCAGTTCTTC
clone_size: -
j_call: TRBJ2-1
d_call: -
v_call: TRBV9

cdr3_aa: CASSVDRVRQPQHF
cdr3_nt: TGTGCCAGCAGTGTAGACAGGGTCCGTCAGCCCCAGCATTTT
clone_size: few
j_call: TRBJ1-5
d_call: TRBD1
v_call: TRBV2

cdr3_aa: CASSLRLAIGELFF
cdr3_nt: TGTGCCAGCAGCTTGCGCCTAGCAATCGGGGAGCTGTTTTTT
clone_size: -
j_call: TRBJ2-2
d_call: -
v_call: TRBV7-8

cdr3_aa: CASSLTGVTGNTIYF
cdr3_nt: TGCGCCAGCAGCTTGACAGGGGTAACTGGAAACACCATATATTTT
clone_size: -
j_call: TRBJ1-3
d_call: TRBD1
v_call: TRBV5-1

cdr3_aa: CASSLGGAGTDTQYF
cdr3_nt: TGTGCCAGCAGTTTAGGGGGGGCGGGCACAGATACGCAGTATTTT
clone_size: once
j_call: TRBJ2-3
d_call: -
v_call: TRBV27

cdr3_aa: CASSPGANTEAFF
cdr3_nt: TGTGCCAGCAGCCCTGGAGCTAACACTGAAGCTTTCTTT
clone_size: few
j_call: TRBJ1-1
d_call: -
v_call: TRBV7-3

cdr3_aa: CASSPGTGRPDADTQYF
cdr3_nt: TGTGCCAGCAGTCCCGGGACAGGGCGGCCGGACGCAGATACGCAGTATTTT
clone_size: -
j_call: TRBJ2-3
d_call: TRBD1
v_call: TRBV2

cdr3_aa: CASSLLDRGTGELFF
cdr3_nt: TGCGCCAGCAGTTTATTAGACAGGGGCACCGGGGAGCTGTTTTTT
clone_size: few
j_call: TRBJ2-2
d_call: TRBD1
v_call: TRBV5-1

cdr3_aa: CASSEVLAGGPDTQYF
cdr3_nt: TGTGCCAGCAGTGAAGTGCTAGCGGGAGGGCCAGATACGCAGTATTTT
clone_size: few
j_call: TRBJ2-3
d_call: TRBD2
v_call: TRBV6-1

cdr3_aa: CASSPVGQGSSGNTIYF
cdr3_nt: TGTGCCAGCAGCCCCGTAGGACAGGGCTCCTCTGGAAACACCATATATTTT
clone_size: few
j_call: TRBJ1-3
d_call: TRBD1
v_call: TRBV9

cdr3_aa: CATGGSGNTIYF
cdr3_nt: TGCGCCACAGGAGGCTCTGGAAACACCATATATTTT
clone_size: -
j_call: TRBJ1-3
d_call: -
v_call: TRBV4-1

cdr3_aa: CASSRGTGRDEQFF
cdr3_nt: TGCGCCAGCAGCCGCGGGACAGGGCGGGATGAGCAGTTCTTC
clone_size: once
j_call: TRBJ2-1
d_call: TRBD1
v_call: TRBV5-1

cdr3_aa: CASSSSGRKTQYF
cdr3_nt: TGTGCCAGCAGCTCTAGCGGTCGGAAGACCCAGTACTTC
clone_size: few
j_call: TRBJ2-5
d_call: TRBD2
v_call: TRBV6-1

cdr3_aa: CASSPGGQPQHF
cdr3_nt: TGTGCCAGCAGCCCCGGGGGACAGCCCCAGCATTTT
clone_size: -
j_call: TRBJ1-5
d_call: -
v_call: TRBV21-1

cdr3_aa: CASSPRGQGDFSGNTIYF
cdr3_nt: TGTGCCAGCTCACCACGGGGACAGGGGGACTTCTCTGGAAACACCATATATTTT
clone_size: -
j_call: TRBJ1-3
d_call: TRBD1
v_call: TRBV18

cdr3_aa: CASSIQNRWDTEAFF
cdr3_nt: TGTGCCAGTAGTATTCAAAACAGGTGGGACACTGAAGCTTTCTTT
clone_size: -
j_call: TRBJ1-1
d_call: -
v_call: TRBV19

cdr3_aa: CASSPPTSGFETQYF
cdr3_nt: TGTGCCAGCAGCCCCCCGACTAGCGGGTTTGAGACCCAGTACTTC
clone_size: -
j_call: TRBJ2-5
d_call: TRBD2
v_call: TRBV5-4

cdr3_aa: CASSLEVGPNEQFF
cdr3_nt: TGTGCCAGCAGCTTAGAAGTTGGCCCGAATGAGCAGTTCTTC
clone_size: -
j_call: TRBJ2-1
d_call: -
v_call: TRBV11-3

cdr3_aa: CASSLVRGEQYF
cdr3_nt: TGTGCCAGCAGCTTAGTAAGGGGCGAGCAGTACTTC
clone_size: -
j_call: TRBJ2-7
d_call: -
v_call: TRBV7-9

cdr3_aa: CASSSTGTGGYEQYF
cdr3_nt: TGCGCCAGCAGTTCCACCGGGACAGGGGGCTACGAGCAGTACTTC
clone_size: -
j_call: TRBJ2-7
d_call: TRBD1
v_call: TRBV5-1

cdr3_aa: CASSVRGGLNEQFF
cdr3_nt: TGTGCCAGCAGTGTTCGCGGGGGCTTAAATGAGCAGTTCTTC
clone_size: -
j_call: TRBJ2-1
d_call: -
v_call: TRBV2

cdr3_aa: CASSTSAGRGWTEAFF
cdr3_nt: TGCGCCAGCAGCACCAGCGCGGGCAGGGGCTGGACTGAAGCTTTCTTT
clone_size: -
j_call: TRBJ1-1
d_call: -
v_call: TRBV4-1

cdr3_aa: CASGLVESQFF
cdr3_nt: TGTGCTAGTGGTTTGGTAGAGAGCCAGTTCTTC
clone_size: -
j_call: TRBJ2-1
d_call: -
v_call: TRBV12-5

cdr3_aa: CASSLSVLVDTQYF
cdr3_nt: TGTGCCAGCAGTTTATCGGTTTTAGTAGATACGCAGTATTTT
clone_size: -
j_call: TRBJ2-3
d_call: -
v_call: TRBV27

cdr3_aa: CASSSAGRGRYEQYF
cdr3_nt: TGTGCCAGCAGCTCCGCGGGACGCGGGAGATACGAGCAGTACTTC
clone_size: -
j_call: TRBJ2-7
d_call: TRBD2
v_call: TRBV5-6

cdr3_aa: CASSKWLWTAYNEQFF
cdr3_nt: TGTGCCAGCAGCAAATGGTTATGGACAGCCTACAATGAGCAGTTCTTC
clone_size: -
j_call: TRBJ2-1
d_call: -
v_call: TRBV21-1

cdr3_aa: CASSPWGGGVYEQYF
cdr3_nt: TGTGCCAGCAGCCCATGGGGGGGCGGGGTCTACGAGCAGTACTTC
clone_size: -
j_call: TRBJ2-7
d_call: -
v_call: TRBV11-2

cdr3_aa: CASSPGTKETQYF
cdr3_nt: TGTGCCAGCTCACCAGGGACTAAAGAGACCCAGTACTTC
clone_size: -
j_call: TRBJ2-5
d_call: TRBD2
v_call: TRBV18

cdr3_aa: CASSQVGGSYEQYF
cdr3_nt: TGTGCCAGCAGCCAAGTAGGCGGCAGCTACGAGCAGTACTTC
clone_size: few
j_call: TRBJ2-7
d_call: -
v_call: TRBV4-2

cdr3_aa: CASSRPGSGANVLTF
cdr3_nt: TGTGCCAGCAGTCGACCCGGGTCTGGGGCCAACGTCCTGACTTTC
clone_size: once
j_call: TRBJ2-6
d_call: -
v_call: TRBV5-6

cdr3_aa: CASGTSGRRNEQYF
cdr3_nt: TGTGCCAGTGGGACTAGCGGGAGGCGAAACGAGCAGTACTTC
clone_size: -
j_call: TRBJ2-7
d_call: TRBD2
v_call: TRBV5-4

cdr3_aa: CAISASGSTYEQYF
cdr3_nt: TGTGCCATCAGCGCTAGCGGGTCAACCTACGAGCAGTACTTC
clone_size: few
j_call: TRBJ2-7
d_call: TRBD2
v_call: TRBV10-3

cdr3_aa: CASSLRGLAGGETQYF
cdr3_nt: TGTGCCAGCAGCTTAAGGGGACTAGCGGGGGGAGAGACCCAGTACTTC
clone_size: once
j_call: TRBJ2-5
d_call: TRBD2
v_call: TRBV7-3

cdr3_aa: CASSQDPTGDTEAFF
cdr3_nt: TGCGCCAGCAGCCAAGACCCTACAGGGGACACTGAGGCTTTCTTT
clone_size: -
j_call: TRBJ1-1
d_call: TRBD1
v_call: TRBV4-3

cdr3_aa: CASRELFGTDTQYF
cdr3_nt: TGTGCCAGCAGGGAGTTGTTTGGAACAGATACGCAGTATTTT
clone_size: -
j_call: TRBJ2-3
d_call: -
v_call: TRBV5-6

cdr3_aa: CASSPLGNTEAFF
cdr3_nt: TGTGCCAGCAGCCCGCTCGGGAACACTGAAGCTTTCTTT
clone_size: few
j_call: TRBJ1-1
d_call: -
v_call: TRBV7-9

cdr3_aa: CASSERGSGRPPHPSTDTQYF
cdr3_nt: TGCGCCAGCAGTGAAAGGGGAAGCGGGAGGCCCCCCCACCCCAGCACAGATACGCAGTATTTT
clone_size: -
j_call: TRBJ2-3
d_call: TRBD2
v_call: TRBV10-2

cdr3_aa: CAISESGTGELFF
cdr3_nt: TGTGCCATCTCCGAGAGCGGTACCGGGGAGCTGTTTTTT
clone_size: -
j_call: TRBJ2-2
d_call: -
v_call: TRBV10-3

cdr3_aa: CSASAGGAQYF
cdr3_nt: TGCAGTGCTAGTGCCGGGGGTGCCCAGTACTTC
clone_size: -
j_call: TRBJ2-5
d_call: -
v_call: TRBV20-1

cdr3_aa: CASSFGTGLTEAFF
cdr3_nt: TGCGCCAGCAGCTTCGGGACAGGGTTAACTGAAGCTTTCTTT
clone_size: -
j_call: TRBJ1-1
d_call: TRBD1
v_call: TRBV5-1

cdr3_aa: CASSLGLLAGAYNEQFF
cdr3_nt: TGTGCCAGCAGCTTGGGATTACTAGCGGGAGCCTACAATGAGCAGTTCTTC
clone_size: -
j_call: TRBJ2-1
d_call: TRBD2
v_call: TRBV7-8

cdr3_aa: CASSPLREGLGELFF
cdr3_nt: TGTGCCAGCAGTCCCTTGAGGGAGGGCCTCGGGGAGCTGTTTTTT
clone_size: -
j_call: TRBJ2-2
d_call: TRBD2
v_call: TRBV2

cdr3_aa: CASTTGAGELFF
cdr3_nt: TGTGCCAGTACAACCGGGGCCGGGGAGCTGTTTTTT
clone_size: -
j_call: TRBJ2-2
d_call: -
v_call: TRBV19

cdr3_aa: CASSGMGARSYEQYF
cdr3_nt: TGTGCCAGCAGCGGGATGGGGGCTCGTTCCTACGAGCAGTACTTC
clone_size: few
j_call: TRBJ2-7
d_call: -
v_call: TRBV5-4

cdr3_aa: CASGGQGWYEQYF
cdr3_nt: TGTGCCAGCGGAGGACAGGGCTGGTACGAGCAGTACTTC
clone_size: -
j_call: TRBJ2-7
d_call: TRBD1
v_call: TRBV2